Listed below are T cell receptor beta chains from one sample, sequenced in a study of lymphopenia after photon versus proton radiotherapy. Sequencing used immunoSEQ multiplex PCR; TCRdb keeps in-frame clones, though not all of them. Of tens of thousands of clones in the sample, about 85% were seen once. The sample was peripheral blood, taken from a patient treated with proton-based radiotherapy. The receptors were gathered from a woman in her seventies with pancreatic cancer. Both conserved end residues are part of each CDR3. A D gene is named only where the DNA matches it firmly. Size is omitted from some rows. Given values are once, few, many or a class for expanded clones.

NA | TRBJ2-6 | TRBV19 | NA | TGTGCCAGTAGTGTGAGTTCTGGGGCCAACGTCCTGACTTTC | CASSVSSGANVLTF
NA | TRBJ2-7 | TRBV28 | TRBD1 | TGTGCCAGCATCCCCTCCGGGACAGGTCCGGCCGAGCAGTACTTC | CASIPSGTGPAEQYF
NA | TRBJ2-2 | TRBV10-3 | NA | TGTGCCATCAGTGAGTTTGAGAACACCGGGGAGCTGTTTTTT | CAISEFENTGELFF
NA | TRBJ2-1 | TRBV5-1 | TRBD2 | TGCGCCAGCACCCAAGGCGGGAGGGCCCTTAATGAGCAGTTCTTC | CASTQGGRALNEQFF
NA | TRBJ2-7 | TRBV11-3 | TRBD2 | TGTGCCAGCAGCCCAGGGGGTGAGGGGACTAGCGGGACACAGTACTTC | CASSPGGEGTSGTQYF
NA | TRBJ1-2 | TRBV7-9 | NA | TGTGCCAGCAGCTTAGCGCCCAGCCTTCCCTATGGCTACACCTTC | CASSLAPSLPYGYTF
NA | TRBJ1-1 | TRBV7-9 | TRBD1 | TGTGCCAGCAGCCAACAGGGGACTGAAGCTTTCTTT | CASSQQGTEAFF
NA | TRBJ1-1 | TRBV6-1 | NA | TGTGCCAGCAGCGCCAGGACACAATTGAACACTGAAGCTTTCTTT | CASSARTQLNTEAFF
NA | TRBJ2-7 | TRBV21-1 | NA | TGTGCCAGCAGCAAAGTCTGGCTGAAGAGCTCCTACGAGCAGTACTTC | CASSKVWLKSSYEQYF
NA | TRBJ1-1 | TRBV5-5 | TRBD1 | TGTGCCAGCAGCCCCGGGACAGGAGGAGAAGCTTTCTTT | CASSPGTGGEAFF
NA | TRBJ1-2 | TRBV18 | NA | TGTGCCAGCTCTCTGGACAGCCTCCTGTATGATGGCTACACCTTC | CASSLDSLLYDGYTF
NA | TRBJ2-1 | TRBV7-3 | NA | TGTGCCAGCAGCTTAACTCCTAGCGAGGGCAATGAGCAGTTCTTC | CASSLTPSEGNEQFF
few | TRBJ2-2 | TRBV6-5 | NA | TGTGCCAGCAGTTACTCTTCCACCGGGGAGCTGTTTTTT | CASSYSSTGELFF
NA | TRBJ1-2 | TRBV5-6 | NA | TGTGCCAGCAGCTACCTACAGGGTGGAGGTAACTATGGCTACACCTTC | CASSYLQGGGNYGYTF
NA | TRBJ2-5 | TRBV19 | TRBD1 | TGTGCCAGTAGGTCCGGCGACAGGGAGGAGACCCAGTACTTC | CASRSGDREETQYF
NA | TRBJ1-4 | TRBV18 | NA | TGTGCCAGCTCACCATCTATCTCCGCTAATAATGAAAAACTGTTTTTT | CASSPSISANNEKLFF
once | TRBJ2-1 | TRBV11-3 | NA | TGTGCCAGCAGCATAATAGGCGACTACAATGAGCAGTTCTTC | CASSIIGDYNEQFF
NA | TRBJ2-3 | TRBV25-1 | NA | TGTGCCAGCCAAGGGGGGACGTTCACAGATACGCAGTATTTT | CASQGGTFTDTQYF
NA | TRBJ2-2 | TRBV10-3 | TRBD2 | TGTGCCATCAGTAAAACTGGGGGGGATAACACCGGGGAGCTGTTTTTT | CAISKTGGDNTGELFF
NA | TRBJ2-5 | TRBV28 | NA | TGTGCCAGCAGTCCCCAAACGGCCGGAGAGACCCAGTACTTC | CASSPQTAGETQYF
NA | TRBJ1-1 | TRBV7-9 | TRBD1 | TGTGCCAGCAGGTCCGACAGGGGCACTGAAGCTTTCTTT | CASRSDRGTEAFF
once | TRBJ2-3 | TRBV15 | NA | TGTGCCACCAGCAGAGCGCAGCGTGGCACAGATACGCAGTATTTT | CATSRAQRGTDTQYF
NA | TRBJ2-1 | TRBV15 | TRBD2 | TGTGCCACCAGCAGAGATCGCTCTAGCGGGAGCGAAGGGCAGTTCTTC | CATSRDRSSGSEGQFF
NA | TRBJ2-7 | TRBV27 | TRBD2 | TGTGCCAGCAGCAAAGCTAGCGGGAGGGTCTACGAGCAGTACTTC | CASSKASGRVYEQYF
NA | TRBJ1-1 | TRBV19 | NA | TGTGCCAGTTCGAAGCACATGAACACTGAAGCTTTCTTT | CASSKHMNTEAFF
NA | TRBJ2-3 | TRBV29-1 | TRBD2 | TGCAGCGTTGGGGGACTAGCGGGTAGCACAGATACGCAGTATTTT | CSVGGLAGSTDTQYF
many | TRBJ1-6 | TRBV19 | NA | TGTGCCAGTAACGACGTTGCAGGGATGAATAATTCACCCCTCCACTTT | CASNDVAGMNNSPLHF
NA | TRBJ1-2 | TRBV5-6 | NA | TGTGCCAGCAGCTTCGATCAGGGTAGAATCACCTCTATGGGCTACACCTTC | CASSFDQGRITSMGYTF
NA | TRBJ2-4 | TRBV29-1 | NA | TGCAGCGTTGAAGTACCGGGGCAGGGACGGAACATTCAGTACTTC | CSVEVPGQGRNIQYF
NA | TRBJ2-7 | TRBV6-6 | TRBD1 | TGTGCCAGCAGACAGGGACAGCTGCCTCTAGAGCAGTACTTC | CASRQGQLPLEQYF
NA | TRBJ2-1 | TRBV7-2 | NA | TGTGCCAGCAGCTTACGGTGGGGCACAGCCATGCCCTACAATGAGCAGTTCTTC | CASSLRWGTAMPYNEQFF
NA | TRBJ1-1 | TRBV28 | NA | TGTGCGACAGGCCCGAACACTGAAGCTTTCTTT | CATGPNTEAFF
NA | TRBJ1-1 | TRBV30 | NA | TGTGCTGATATGAGAGACACTGAAGCTTTCTTT | CADMRDTEAFF
NA | TRBJ1-1 | TRBV28 | NA | TGTGCCAGCAGTTTACGGGTGATGAACACTGAAGCTTTCTTT | CASSLRVMNTEAFF
NA | TRBJ1-1 | TRBV5-1 | NA | TGTGCCAGCAGCTACTTCAGGAATATGAACACTGAAGCTTTCTTT | CASSYFRNMNTEAFF
NA | TRBJ1-1 | TRBV2 | TRBD1 | TGTGCCAGCAGTGATATTGGGACAGAGAACACTGAAGCTTTCTTT | CASSDIGTENTEAFF
NA | TRBJ2-1 | TRBV5-4 | TRBD2 | TGTGCCAGCAGCCTAGCGGGAGTAACTTTGGGTGAGCAGTTCTTC | CASSLAGVTLGEQFF
NA | TRBJ1-3 | TRBV30 | NA | TGTGCCTGGAGTATGGGAAAGGATGGAAACACCATATATTTT | CAWSMGKDGNTIYF
NA | TRBJ2-2 | TRBV7-9 | NA | TGTGCCAGCAGCTTTATAAAAGGACAGACTAGGGACACCGGGGAGCTGTTTTTT | CASSFIKGQTRDTGELFF
NA | TRBJ2-7 | TRBV7-2 | TRBD2 | TGTGCCAGCAGCTTAGATTGGGTAGCGGGAGACCACTACGAGCAGTACTTC | CASSLDWVAGDHYEQYF
NA | TRBJ2-1 | TRBV7-6 | TRBD2 | TGTGCCAGCAGCTTAGATAGCGGGAGGAGTAATGAGCAGTTCTTC | CASSLDSGRSNEQFF
NA | TRBJ1-2 | TRBV5-5 | NA | TGTGCCAGCAGCTTGGTTGACAACTATGGCTACACCTTC | CASSLVDNYGYTF
NA | TRBJ1-1 | TRBV19 | NA | TGTGCCAGTAGTATAGATTTCGCAGCTAACACTGAAGCTTTCTTT | CASSIDFAANTEAFF
NA | TRBJ2-7 | TRBV28 | TRBD1 | TGTGCCAGCAGTGGGACAGATCCGGGCACCTACGAGCAGTACTTC | CASSGTDPGTYEQYF
NA | TRBJ1-4 | TRBV14 | NA | TGTGCCAGCAGCCAAAACAGTAATGAAAAACTGTTTTTT | CASSQNSNEKLFF